These T cell receptor beta chains were read from a single sample in a study of siplizumab effects on memory and regulatory T cells. Method: immunoSEQ multiplex PCR; TCRdb's copy keeps in-frame clones and lacks some. Here the sample spans fewer than 120,000 clones, more than 90% being singletons. The sequenced sample was CD4+ T cells sorted from blood. The receptors shown here come from a human donor in good health. Each CDR3 is given without its conserved first and last residue. Size is stated for part of the rows, as once, few or many counts, or as a class when the clone is expanded.

v_gene | abundance | CDR3aa
TRBV7-3 | . | ASSRWGSPPEQF
TRBV6-6 | . | ASSSDQPQH
TRBV19 | . | ASSTTQNIETQY
TRBV9 | . | ASSVDGAGVTEAF
TRBV21-1 | . | ASRSTNYGYT
TRBV7-2 | . | ASSNKRDGRTDTQY
TRBV18 | . | ASSMGTGDNYEQY
TRBV6-5 | few | ASTPESGGYNEQF
TRBV5-4 | . | ASSFGLAGAEDTQY
TRBV28 | . | ASRYTGAYLNTEAF
TRBV6-4 | . | ASNKTGRNEKLF
TRBV10-1 | . | ASSESNGANEQF
TRBV30 | once | AWSLALYGYT
TRBV29-1 | . | SVSGQGGNEQY
TRBV2 | . | ASSVFAGDQPQH
TRBV29-1 | once | SVAGVSTGELF
TRBV5-1 | once | ASSLVGQGDYEQY
TRBV19 | . | ASRQRRQGEDGYT
TRBV6-1 | . | ASSGAPENEKLF
TRBV6-5 | . | ASSLQGPETQY
TRBV5-1 | . | ASSLDRAGTDTQY
TRBV10-3 | . | AISVRQENTEAF
TRBV19 | . | ASSWGPTTGELF
TRBV4-2 | . | ASSQVVFGKGANVLT
TRBV6-5 | . | ASSFDTHGTEAF
TRBV19 | . | ASSTVPGIQTYLSSYNEQF
TRBV5-4 | . | ASSVGLAGGADTQY
TRBV7-3 | . | ASSAPGDETQY
TRBV6-6 | once | ASSYSPGKGEKLF
TRBV7-2 | . | ASSLFSANEQF
TRBV19 | . | ASSIGRTSVETQY
TRBV18 | . | ASSPGNSYEQY
TRBV2 | . | ASSLFRDGTQY
TRBV15 | few | ATGGSNSNQPQH
TRBV6-5 | . | ASSVPLTGELF
TRBV2 | . | ASRTGTSRVDTQY
TRBV19 | . | ASSLGGSTDTQY
TRBV7-2 | . | ASSLLQALTEAF
TRBV28 | . | ASSYPGDTEAF
TRBV5-1 | . | ASTGQNDYEQY
TRBV5-4 | once | ASRSWTGTNTGELF
TRBV10-3 | . | AIIRTSGGPNTGELF
TRBV6-6 | . | ASSSRGVHEQY
TRBV5-1 | . | ASSLGAKETNEKLF